Listed below are T cell receptor beta chains from one sample, sequenced in a study of blood T cells in healthy people across ages. Each CDR3 protein gets one entry after TCRdb re-called the 5' RACE reads with MiXCR. The table includes just over 800,000 distinct CDR3 sequences, under 80% detected once. Material for sequencing was blood. All receptors derive from a man aged 30 to 45 in good health. CDR3s include the opening cysteine and the closing phenylalanine or tryptophan. Each record gives: J gene, clone size, D gene, V gene, CDR3 DNA, CDR3 protein. The D gene is left open where the match is weak. Clone size is given for some rows only: seen once, a few or many times, or a class if the clone is expanded.

TRBJ1-1,few,TRBD1,TRBV28,TGTGCCAGCAGTACGGCAGGACAGGGGAACACTGAAGCTTTCTTT,CASSTAGQGNTEAFF
TRBJ2-3,NA,NA,TRBV20-1,TGCAGTGCTAGATACGGGGGTAGCGTCACAGATACGCAGTATTTT,CSARYGGSVTDTQYF
TRBJ2-3,NA,NA,TRBV20-1,TGCAGTGCAACCCGGGACACTTCTTGGGATACGCAGTATTTT,CSATRDTSWDTQYF
TRBJ2-5,NA,TRBD2,TRBV20-1,TGCAGTGCTAGAACCGCACTAGCGGGGGTTGGAAGAGAGACCCAGTACTTC,CSARTALAGVGRETQYF
TRBJ2-3,once,TRBD1,TRBV10-3,TGTGCCATCAGTGAAGCGACAGGGTTGTCGACAGATACGCAGTATTTT,CAISEATGLSTDTQYF
TRBJ1-1,NA,NA,TRBV29-1,TGCAGCCTTAACAGCAACACTGAAGCTTTCTTT,CSLNSNTEAFF
TRBJ1-2,NA,TRBD1,TRBV15,TGTGCCACCATCTCCATCGGGGACAGCTATAACTATGGCTACACCTTC,CATISIGDSYNYGYTF
TRBJ2-1,NA,TRBD2,TRBV6-1,TGTGCCAGCAGTCGGGTGACTAGCGGGGGGCGTAGCTCCTACAATGAGCAGTTCTTC,CASSRVTSGGRSSYNEQFF
TRBJ2-7,NA,NA,TRBV20-1,TGCAGTGCTAGAGATCATAGGGGTGGCCCCTACGAGCAGTACTTC,CSARDHRGGPYEQYF
TRBJ1-2,NA,TRBD1,TRBV29-1,TGCACCGGGGGGGGACAGGGGGCCGGTGGCTACACCTTC,CTGGGQGAGGYTF
TRBJ2-5,NA,TRBD2,TRBV4-2,TGTGCCAGCAGCCTCTGGGGTAGCGGGGGGCAAGAGACCCAGTACTTC,CASSLWGSGGQETQYF
TRBJ1-4,NA,NA,TRBV12-3/TRBV12-4,TGTGCCAGCAGTTTAGGGGGGGGTACTAATGAAAAACTGTTTTTT,CASSLGGGTNEKLFF
TRBJ2-6,NA,TRBD1,TRBV7-3,TGTGCCAGCAGCCCACTTACAGGGGTCATCTCTGGGGCCAACGTCCTGACTTTC,CASSPLTGVISGANVLTF
TRBJ2-1,few,TRBD1,TRBV7-3,TGTGCCAGCAGCTCACGGACAGGGGGAGGGTACAATGAGCAGTTCTTC,CASSSRTGGGYNEQFF